This passage covers 5 T cell receptor beta chains from one sample sequenced in a study of blood T cells in healthy people across ages. A second PCR of about 6 to 11 cycles used a sample-barcoded 5' primer and a J-beta primer mix. TCRdb re-called the 5' RACE reads through MiXCR, storing one row per CDR3 protein. The top ten hold about an eighth of the sample, which has 650,000 to 1,000,000 distinct CDR3 sequences, roughly 35% seen once. Sequencing was performed on blood. Source of these receptors: a man aged 18-30 years in good health.

The rearrangement uses TRBV20-1 and TRBJ1-1; D is perhaps TRBD1 (5 bases). Per germline, CDR1 DFQATT and CDR2 SNEGSKA (reference sequence). The CDR3 sequence is 17 residues long. V lost 3 bases to trimming and J lost 5 bases, with 25 bases between them. The CDR3 coding sequence is TGCAGTGCTAGTGCCGAGCTTCCGGGACTAACAACGACTGAAGCTTTCTTT. Translation: CSASAELPGLTTTEAFF.

This chain links TRBV7-3 with TRBJ2-1, with D possibly TRBD2 on 5 matching bases. The DNA end is more similar to TRBJ2-7, so the J call may be wrong. Germline V gives CDR1 SGHTA, CDR2 FQGTGA. The CDR3 consists of 17 residues. CDR3 protein: CASSLTALAGDSNEQYF. DNA of the CDR3: TGTGCCAGCAGCTTAACCGCCCTTGCGGGCGACTCCAATGAGCAGTACTTC.

To note about this clonotype: A much bigger clone sits one base away, suggesting this may be a read error. The chain recombines TRBV3-1 with TRBJ1-2; D is unclear. The CDR3 runs to 14 residues. Trimming cost V 3 bases and J 0 bases, with 8 bases left between them. The germline V gene has CDR1 LGHDT and CDR2 YNNKEL (reference sequence). CDR3 nucleotides: TGTGCCAGCAGCCATGTAACAGCTAACTATGGCTACACCTTC. Translation gives CASSHVTANYGYTF.

This clonotype appeared a few times. The rearrangement joins TRBV9 to TRBJ2-3; 8 bases map to TRBD2. J lost 4 bases, V lost 0 bases, and 7 bases had no gene match. The CDR3 sequence is 16 residues long. CDR1 and CDR2 from the germline V gene are SGDLS and YYNGEE. The CDR3 protein is CASSVAFGGGSDTQYF. The CDR3 coding sequence is TGTGCCAGCAGCGTAGCGTTTGGCGGGGGGTCAGATACGCAGTATTTT.

This chain uses TRBV5-1 with TRBJ2-7; tentatively, D is TRBD1 or TRBD2 (5 bases each). The end of the DNA is better explained by TRBJ2-5, so the J call may be wrong. Germline-derived CDR1 and CDR2 are SGHRS and YFSETQ. The CDR3 is made up of 17 amino acids. CDR3 in DNA: TGCGCCAGCAGCTTGGAAATTGGGACGGGTGTTATTCGGACCCAGTACTTC. Its protein is CASSLEIGTGVIRTQYF.